The 22 T cell receptor beta chains below were found in one sample sequenced in a study of blood T cell repertoires in COVID-19. The data were produced by immunoSEQ multiplex PCR, yet TCRdb's version contains in-frame clones alone and is incomplete. The data show approximately 97,000 clones, about nine tenths seen once. The specimen was peripheral blood. These receptors were collected from a woman in her forties or fifties with COVID-19, enrolled during active disease.

V gene TRBV2 combines with J gene TRBJ1-1; D is uncertain. Trimming cost V 5 bases and J 3 bases, with 7 bases left between them. The CDR3 runs 12 residues. The germline V gene encodes CDR1 SNHLY and CDR2 FYNNEI. The CDR3 bases are TGTGCCAGCAGTCACCGGGACACTGAAGCTTTCTTT. As protein: CASSHRDTEAFF. The whole variable domain, remainder taken from reference TRBV2 and TRBJ1-1, is EPEVTQTPSHQVTQMGQEVILRCVPISNHLYFYWYRQILGQKVEFLVSFYNNEISEKSEIFDDQFSVERPDGSNFTLKIRSTKLEDSAMYFCASSHRDTEAFFGQGTRLTVV.

The gene calls are TRBV5-5 and TRBJ2-7, with 10 bases lining up with TRBD1. The V gene's germline CDR1 is SGHKS and CDR2 YYEKEE (reference sequence). V lost 4 bases and J lost 2; bases outside the gene matches: 9. The CDR3 sequence is 16 residues long. The CDR3: CASSPSYGTGAYEQYF. DNA of the CDR3: TGTGCCAGCAGCCCCTCATATGGGACAGGGGCCTACGAGCAGTACTTC. The full variable domain, with the rest looked up from reference TRBV5-5 and TRBJ2-7, is DAGVTQSPTHLIKTRGQQVTLRCSPISGHKSVSWYQQVLGQGPQFIFQYYEKEERGRGNFPDRFSARQFPNYSSELNVNALLLGDSALYLCASSPSYGTGAYEQYFGPGTRLTVT.

This chain links TRBV6-5 with TRBJ2-7; 9 nucleotides match TRBD1. Germline V gives CDR1 MNHEY, CDR2 SVGAGI. Trimming cost V 6 bases and J 5 bases; bases outside gene matches: 8. This CDR3 is built from 14 residues. Written as DNA, the CDR3 is TGTGCCAGCAGGATGAGACAGGGGGTCAACGAGCAGTACTTC. Its protein is CASRMRQGVNEQYF.

The J gene is TRBJ2-7, the V gene TRBV12-3 or TRBV12-4, with a possible D match to TRBD1 (7 bases). This CDR3 contains 12 residues. V gave up 3 bases and J gave up 7 bases, with 10 bases separating them. CDR3 amino acids: CASSLTGREQYF. The CDR3 bases are TGTGCCAGCAGTTTGACAGGGAGGGAGCAGTACTTC.

The chain combines TRBV13 with TRBJ2-1; maybe TRBD1 (6 bases). This CDR3 region has 15 residues. Trimming removed 6 bases from V and 2 bases from J, with 14 bases in between. From germline, CDR1 is PRHDT and CDR2 FYEKMQ (reference sequence). As DNA, the CDR3 is TGTGCCAGCAGTACCAGGCAGGGGCCCTACAATGAGCAGTTCTTC. It yields the protein CASSTRQGPYNEQFF.

The chain uses TRBV5-1 and TRBJ2-7, with TRBD2 matching over 12 bases. V was clipped by 3 bases and J by 2 bases; unmatched bases: 9. Germline-derived CDR1 and CDR2 are SGHRS and YFSETQ. The CDR3 contains 17 residues. The CDR3 DNA reads as TGCGCCAGCAGCTCCAGACCTGCTAGCGGGGGGGCCTACGAGCAGTACTTC. This codes for CASSSRPASGGAYEQYF.

The chain employs TRBV20-1 and TRBJ2-6, with D maybe TRBD1 (5 bases). The germline V gene encodes CDR1 DFQATT and CDR2 SNEGSKA (reference sequence). The CDR3 is 17 residues long. V lost 3 bases and J lost 0, with 15 bases in between. Here the CDR3 reads CSASGRVAPSGANVLTF. The CDR3 DNA is TGCAGTGCTAGTGGCAGGGTGGCACCCTCTGGGGCCAACGTCCTGACTTTC.

This rearrangement joins TRBV12-3 or TRBV12-4 to TRBJ1-1, with a weak D call TRBD1 (6 bases). Trimming shortened V by 3 bases and J by 5 bases, and 10 bases separated the two germline ends. The CDR3 covers 13 residues. In DNA form, the CDR3 reads TGTGCCAGCAGTTTCGGGCAGGGGACTGAAGCTTTCTTT. This translates into CASSFGQGTEAFF.

This rearrangement joins TRBV6-5 to TRBJ1-6; D perhaps matches TRBD1 (6 bases). CDR1 and CDR2 from the germline V gene are MNHEY and SVGAGI. The V end was cut by 10 bases, the J end by 10 bases, with 14 bases between. The CDR3 runs 12 residues. CDR3 DNA sequence: TGTGCCACCCACAGGGAAAACTCACCCCTCCACTTT. Translation gives CATHRENSPLHF.

This rearrangement joins TRBV7-2 to TRBJ2-1, with D possibly matching TRBD2 (6 bases). Trimming cost V 3 bases and J 14 bases, with 11 bases left between them. CDR3 length equals 11 residues. Germline lookup yields CDR1 SGHTA and CDR2 FQGNSA. CDR3 DNA sequence: TGTGCCAGCAGCTTCCTCCGGGAGAAGTTCTTC. It specifies CASSFLREKFF.

For the CDR3, the DNA is TGTGCCAGCAGCTTAGAATGGGGAGCGGGGCCGCGGGAGCAGTACTTC. Its translation: CASSLEWGAGPREQYF. The chain combines TRBV11-3 with TRBJ2-7, with 7 positions matching TRBD2. V was pared by 0 bases and J by 7 bases, with 12 bases of the junction left unmatched. The CDR3 runs to 16 residues. Looked up from germline, CDR1 is SGHNT and CDR2 is YENEEA.

The rearrangement uses TRBV7-6 and TRBJ2-1, with TRBD2 identical over 9 bases. The CDR3 extends over 16 amino acids. Germline CDR1 SGHVS, CDR2 FNYEAQ. With V trimmed by 10 bases and J by 1 base, 11 bases remained unmatched. The CDR3 reads CATVSGLAGSYNEQFF. In nucleotides, the CDR3 is TGTGCCACCGTAAGCGGGCTAGCGGGATCCTACAATGAGCAGTTCTTC.

The chain recombines TRBV18 with TRBJ1-1; D is unresolved. Germline lookup yields CDR1 KGHSH and CDR2 LQKENI. The CDR3 is 16 amino acids. Trimming shortened V by 0 bases and J by 5 bases, and 16 bases separated the two germline ends. Here the CDR3 DNA reads TGTGCCAGCTCACCACCGGGCCAGGAGGGAAGGACTGAAGCTTTCTTT. This codes for CASSPPGQEGRTEAFF.

V usage is TRBV19 and J usage is TRBJ1-2; 8 nucleotides agree with TRBD1. Losses at the gene ends were 8 bases for V and 5 bases for J; bases not matched to a gene: 4. The CDR3 contains 12 residues. Looked up from germline, CDR1 is LNHDA and CDR2 is SQIVND (reference sequence). CDR3 nucleotide sequence: TGTGCCAGTTTTAGGACAGGGTATGGCTACACCTTC. This codes for CASFRTGYGYTF.

This chain connects TRBV7-2 to TRBJ2-3; tentative D call: TRBD2 (6 bases). The CDR3 has 15 amino acids. Trimming shortened V by 4 bases and J by 3 bases, and 14 bases separated the two germline ends. The V gene's germline CDR1 is SGHTA and CDR2 FQGNSA. CDR3 region: CASSYGGRGTDTQYF. CDR3 nucleotide sequence: TGTGCCAGCAGCTACGGGGGTCGCGGGACAGATACGCAGTATTTT.

The J gene is TRBJ1-3, the V gene TRBV9; D is ambiguous. V was clipped by 3 bases and J by 6 bases, with 19 bases between them. CDR3 length: 16 amino acids. The germline V gene encodes CDR1 SGDLS and CDR2 YYNGEE. CDR3 DNA: TGTGCCAGCAGCGCATCCAGGATTGACCCGATAAACACCATATATTTT. Amino acids: CASSASRIDPINTIYF.

This chain joins TRBV12-2 and TRBJ2-5; TRBD2 was called by the table and not checked on the DNA. TRBV12-2 is an annotated pseudogene. CDR3 size: 15 residues. The CDR3, as DNA: TGTGCAAGTCGCTCCGATCCTCGCGGCCAAGAGACCCAGTACTTC. Its translation is CASRSDPRGQETQYF.

Only one count was recorded for this clone. As DNA, the CDR3 is TGTGCCAGCAGCCTACAGGGGGCGAACACTGAAGCTTTCTTT. Protein product: CASSLQGANTEAFF. The chain employs TRBV3-1 (or the pseudogene TRBV3-2) and TRBJ1-1; 9 bases agree with TRBD1. There are 14 residues in the CDR3. The V segment lost 4 bases and the J segment 1 base; nucleotides outside the gene matches: 1. Germline V CDR1 and CDR2: LGHDT, YNNKEL (reference sequence).

V and J are TRBV7-9 and TRBJ1-2; TRBD1 matches at 7 bases. With 4 bases clipped from V and 3 bases from J, the junction kept 8 bases outside the gene matches. This CDR3 has 15 residues. The germline CDR1 and CDR2 sequences are SEHNR and FQNEAQ (reference sequence). Written as DNA, the CDR3 is TGTGCCAGCAGCTCCACAGGGGTTCCGGACTATGGCTACACCTTC. Protein sequence: CASSSTGVPDYGYTF.

V and J are TRBV28 and TRBJ2-4; no firm D call. The CDR3 is 13 residues long. Germline lookup yields CDR1 MDHEN and CDR2 SYDVKM. The V and J ends lost 6 bases and 1 base respectively, with 7 bases between them. DNA for the CDR3: TGTGCCAGCAGCCCTCCCGCCAAAAACATTCAGTACTTC. Its protein is CASSPPAKNIQYF.

The chain combines TRBV28 with TRBJ1-2, with D possibly matching TRBD1 (5 bases). Germline V CDR1 and CDR2: MDHEN, SYDVKM. Trimming took off 7 bases at V and 2 bases at J, with 14 bases between the two ends. The length of the CDR3 is 14 residues. The CDR3, as DNA: TGTGCCAGCAATATAGGGGCACAAAACTATGGCTACACCTTC. Translated: CASNIGAQNYGYTF.

The chain joins TRBV6-1 to TRBJ1-5, with no clear D. V was clipped by 3 bases and J by 0 bases, with 9 bases between them. The CDR3 covers 15 residues. Germline lookup yields CDR1 MNHNS and CDR2 SASEGT. This CDR3 is CASSDGQYSNQPQHF. The CDR3 region has the DNA TGTGCCAGCAGTGATGGGCAGTATAGCAATCAGCCCCAGCATTTT.